One sample yielded the 14 T cell receptor beta chains listed below, sequenced in a study of T cells in Graves' hyperthyroidism and ophthalmopathy. Amplification yielded TCR beta CDR3 regions, with RNA transcripts as the source. During a first-round RT-PCR of the TCR CDR3, the HTBI primer set was used. TCRdb independently ran MiXCR on the multiplex PCR reads; one entry per CDR3 protein. This sample carries around 300,000 distinct CDR3 sequences, 12% to 15% of them seen once, and the ten largest clones take 6.5% to 10%. The sample consisted of blood. Every receptor here comes from a middle-aged woman with Graves' hyperthyroidism.

This clonotype has ten or more counts. The J gene is TRBJ2-1, the V gene TRBV28; D is ambiguous. The CDR3 is 14 residues long. V shed 2 bases and J shed 6 bases, with 11 bases lying between them. From germline, CDR1 is MDHEN and CDR2 SYDVKM. This chain's CDR3 is CASSLVAGINEQFF. The CDR3 DNA is TGTGCCAGCAGTTTAGTCGCAGGTATCAATGAGCAGTTCTTC.

This clonotype was recorded many times. The chain joins TRBV29-1 to TRBJ1-2, with 8 bases that match TRBD1. The ends lost 6 bases at V and 3 bases at J; junction bases unmatched: 6. CDR1 is SQVTM and CDR2 is ANQGSEA in the germline V gene. The CDR3 is made up of 13 amino acids. The CDR3: CSVSTGADYGYTF. The CDR3, as DNA: TGCAGCGTATCGACAGGGGCCGACTATGGCTACACCTTC.

The V gene is TRBV5-1, the J gene TRBJ2-3; possible D gene TRBD2, 6 bases. CDR1 is SGHRS, CDR2 YFSETQ, per germline. This CDR3 has 15 residues. The V end was cut by 4 bases, the J end by 2 bases, with 14 bases between. The CDR3 DNA is TGCGCCAGCAGCGGGACGACTAGTCCCACAGATACGCAGTATTTT. This gives the protein CASSGTTSPTDTQYF.

This clonotype occurred many times. The chain carries TRBV6-1 and TRBJ2-2; possible D gene TRBD2, 5 bases. The CDR3 runs to 14 residues. The ends were cut back, 5 bases at V and 3 bases at J, with 10 bases in the middle. Germline V gene data show CDR1 as MNHNS and CDR2 as SASEGT. The CDR3: CASSWGAYTGELFF. CDR3 in DNA: TGTGCCAGCAGTTGGGGAGCGTACACCGGGGAGCTGTTTTTT.

In its sample, this clonotype was seen many times. This chain connects TRBV28 to TRBJ1-2; D is perhaps TRBD1 (6 bases). V shed 5 bases and J shed 2 bases, with 18 bases lying between them. The CDR3 contains 16 residues. Germline-derived CDR1 and CDR2 are MDHEN and SYDVKM. CDR3 coding DNA: TGTGCCAGCAGTGGGGGCGGGGGCGTACGGAACTATGGCTACACCTTC. This gives the protein CASSGGGGVRNYGYTF.

This clonotype was seen repeatedly, ten times or more. DNA of the CDR3: TGTGCCAGCTCACCACCGGGGACAGTTCAGCCCCAGCATTTT. Translated, it gives CASSPPGTVQPQHF. The chain links TRBV18 to TRBJ1-5, with TRBD1 matching over 7 bases. This CDR3 has 14 amino acids. Germline assignment: CDR1 KGHSH and CDR2 LQKENI. V gave up 0 bases and J gave up 6 bases; unmatched junction bases: 2.

This clonotype was picked up many times. CDR3 in amino acids: CATSETGTGDEQFF. In DNA, the CDR3 is TGTGCCACCAGTGAGACCGGGACAGGGGACGAGCAGTTCTTC. The rearrangement links TRBV24-1 to TRBJ2-1; 10 nucleotides match TRBD1. The CDR3 sequence is 14 residues long. Germline lookup yields CDR1 KGHDR and CDR2 SFDVKD. The J segment lost 10 bases and the V segment lost 4 bases, leaving 6 bases of the junction unmatched.

This clonotype occurred many times. The chain links TRBV18 to TRBJ1-6; TRBD1 is a possible D gene (6 bases). V was trimmed by 6 bases and J by 6 bases, leaving 9 bases between them. Germline CDR1 and CDR2: KGHSH and LQKENI. This CDR3 spans 13 amino acids. This CDR3 reads CASSLDSNSPLHF. CDR3 nucleotides: TGTGCCAGCTCCCTGGACAGTAATTCACCCCTCCACTTT. Complete variable domain (other parts from reference TRBV18 and TRBJ1-6): NAGVMQNPRHLVRRRGQEARLRCSPMKGHSHVYWYRQLPEEGLKFMVYLQKENIIDESGMPKERFSAEFPKEGPSILRIQQVVRGDSAAYFCASSLDSNSPLHFGNGTRLTVT.

A few counts support this clonotype. The rearrangement links TRBV27 to TRBJ2-1; possibly TRBD2 for D (6 bases). This CDR3 spans 12 amino acids. The germline V gene has CDR1 MNHEY and CDR2 SMNVEV (reference sequence). Trimming stripped 6 bases from V and 9 bases from J, with 12 bases between. As DNA, the CDR3 is TGTGCCAGCAGCTACACCGGGGGTGAGCAGTTCTTC. The encoded protein is CASSYTGGEQFF.

In its sample, this clonotype was seen many times. The rearrangement uses TRBV3-1 and TRBJ2-1; D gene ambiguous. The CDR3 is 12 residues long. The V gene's germline CDR1 is LGHDT and CDR2 YNNKEL (reference sequence). The ends were cut back, 4 bases at V and 0 bases at J, with 1 base in the middle. In DNA form, the CDR3 reads TGTGCCAGCAGCCCCTCCTACAATGAGCAGTTCTTC. Its protein is CASSPSYNEQFF.

Many counts were recorded for this clonotype. CDR3 residues: CAISPAGSSYNEQFF. CDR3 DNA: TGTGCCATCAGTCCAGCGGGGAGCTCCTACAATGAGCAGTTCTTC. This sequence joins TRBV10-3 and TRBJ2-1; 7 positions match TRBD2. The CDR3 consists of 15 residues. V lost 5 bases to trimming and J lost 0 bases; unmatched junction nucleotides: 4. Germline-derived CDR1 and CDR2 are ENHRY and SYGVKD.

In its sample, this clonotype was seen many times. The chain has TRBV5-1 and TRBJ1-1; no clear D. CDR1 SGHRS and CDR2 YFSETQ come from the germline V gene. Trimming cost V 4 bases and J 5 bases, with 12 bases left between them. The CDR3 loop spans 13 amino acids. CDR3 in amino acids: CASSPQDGTEAFF. CDR3 DNA sequence: TGCGCCAGCAGCCCTCAGGACGGAACTGAAGCTTTCTTT.

This clonotype was recorded many times. V and J are TRBV7-8 and TRBJ2-3, with TRBD2 matching 10 bases. V dropped 5 bases and J dropped 6; count of bases not matched to a gene: 23. This CDR3 has 20 amino acids. CDR1 is SGHVS and CDR2 is FQNEAQ in the germline V gene. CDR3 nucleotide sequence: TGTGCCAGCAGCCCAGGTCTGACTAGCGGGTCGACTTTACAATTGGATACGCAGTATTTT. This translates into CASSPGLTSGSTLQLDTQYF.

This clonotype was recorded at least ten times. V and J are TRBV28 and TRBJ2-5; D is possibly TRBD2 (6 bases). This CDR3 contains 13 residues. Germline CDR1 and CDR2: MDHEN and SYDVKM. Trimming took 10 bases from V and 5 from J, leaving 17 bases between them. The CDR3 reads CATVPPSGETQYF. DNA for the CDR3: TGTGCCACGGTCCCCCCAAGCGGGGAGACCCAGTACTTC.